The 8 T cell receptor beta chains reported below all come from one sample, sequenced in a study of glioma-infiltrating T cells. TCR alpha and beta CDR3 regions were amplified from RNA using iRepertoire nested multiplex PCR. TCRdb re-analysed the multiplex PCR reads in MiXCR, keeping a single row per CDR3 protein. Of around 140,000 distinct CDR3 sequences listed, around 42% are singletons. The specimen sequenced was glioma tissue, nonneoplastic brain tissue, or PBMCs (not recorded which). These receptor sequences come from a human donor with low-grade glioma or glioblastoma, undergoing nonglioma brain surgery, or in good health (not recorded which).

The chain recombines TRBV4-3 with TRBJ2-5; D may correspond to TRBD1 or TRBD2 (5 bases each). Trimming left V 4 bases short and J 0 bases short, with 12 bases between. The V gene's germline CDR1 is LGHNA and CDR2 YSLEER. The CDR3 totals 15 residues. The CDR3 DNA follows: TGCGCCAGCAGCCCCCGGGACGGGTACCAAGAGACCCAGTACTTC. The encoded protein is CASSPRDGYQETQYF.

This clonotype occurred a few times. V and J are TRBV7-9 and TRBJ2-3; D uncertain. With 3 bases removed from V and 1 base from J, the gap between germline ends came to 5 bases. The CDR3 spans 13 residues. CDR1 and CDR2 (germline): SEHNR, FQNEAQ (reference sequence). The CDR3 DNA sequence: TGTGCCAGCAGCTTTCGTGGCACAGATACGCAGTATTTT. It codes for CASSFRGTDTQYF. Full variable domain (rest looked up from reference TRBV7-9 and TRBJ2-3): DTGVSQNPRHKITKRGQNVTFRCDPISEHNRLYWYRQTLGQGPEFLTYFQNEAQLEKSRLLSDRFSAERPKGSFSTLEIQRTEQGDSAMYLCASSFRGTDTQYFGPGTRLTVL.

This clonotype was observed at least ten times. The chain's CDR3 is CASSSGTSGPTSRQETQYF. The DNA of the CDR3 is TGTGCCAGCAGTTCCGGGACTAGCGGGCCAACTTCCCGGCAAGAGACCCAGTACTTC. This chain links TRBV6-1 with TRBJ2-5; TRBD2 matches 12 bases. V gave up 5 bases and J gave up 2 bases; unmatched junction bases: 15. The CDR3 covers 19 residues. Germline V lookup: CDR1 MNHNS, CDR2 SASEGT.

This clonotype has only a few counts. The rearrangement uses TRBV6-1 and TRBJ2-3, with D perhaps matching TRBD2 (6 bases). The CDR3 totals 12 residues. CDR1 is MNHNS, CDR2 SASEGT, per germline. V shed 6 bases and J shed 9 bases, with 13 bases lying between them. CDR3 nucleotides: TGTGCCAGCAGCGGAGGGGAGACGACGCAGTATTTT. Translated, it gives CASSGGETTQYF.

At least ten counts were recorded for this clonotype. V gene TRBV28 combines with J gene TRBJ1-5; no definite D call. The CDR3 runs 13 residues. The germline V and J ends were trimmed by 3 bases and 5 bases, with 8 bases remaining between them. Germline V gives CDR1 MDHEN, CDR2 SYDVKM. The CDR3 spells CASSFGYHQPQHF. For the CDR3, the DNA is TGTGCCAGCAGTTTCGGCTATCATCAGCCCCAGCATTTT.

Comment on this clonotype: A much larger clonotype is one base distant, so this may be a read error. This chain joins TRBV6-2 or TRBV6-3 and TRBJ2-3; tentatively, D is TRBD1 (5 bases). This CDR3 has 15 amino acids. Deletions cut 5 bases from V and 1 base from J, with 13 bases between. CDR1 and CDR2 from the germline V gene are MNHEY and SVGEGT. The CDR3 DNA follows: TGTGCCAGCAGTCCAAGGGGCTGCCGCACAGATACGCAGTATTTT. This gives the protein CASSPRGCRTDTQYF.

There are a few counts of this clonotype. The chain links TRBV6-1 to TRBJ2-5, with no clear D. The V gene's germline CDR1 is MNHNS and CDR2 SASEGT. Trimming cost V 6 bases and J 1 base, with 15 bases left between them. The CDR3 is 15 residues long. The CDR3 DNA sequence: TGTGCCAGCAGCCCCCGGATCGACATCCAAGAGACCCAGTACTTC. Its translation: CASSPRIDIQETQYF.

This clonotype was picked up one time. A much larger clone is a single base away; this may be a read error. The CDR3, as DNA: TGTGCCAGCAGTTTCACTCGGGTATACGAGCAGTTCTTC. It encodes CASSFTRVYEQFF. The J gene is TRBJ2-1, the V gene TRBV6-5; D gene unclear. This CDR3 is 13 amino acids long. Germline V gene sequence: CDR1 MNHEY, CDR2 SVGAGI. The V end was cut by 4 bases, the J end by 10 bases, with 14 bases between.